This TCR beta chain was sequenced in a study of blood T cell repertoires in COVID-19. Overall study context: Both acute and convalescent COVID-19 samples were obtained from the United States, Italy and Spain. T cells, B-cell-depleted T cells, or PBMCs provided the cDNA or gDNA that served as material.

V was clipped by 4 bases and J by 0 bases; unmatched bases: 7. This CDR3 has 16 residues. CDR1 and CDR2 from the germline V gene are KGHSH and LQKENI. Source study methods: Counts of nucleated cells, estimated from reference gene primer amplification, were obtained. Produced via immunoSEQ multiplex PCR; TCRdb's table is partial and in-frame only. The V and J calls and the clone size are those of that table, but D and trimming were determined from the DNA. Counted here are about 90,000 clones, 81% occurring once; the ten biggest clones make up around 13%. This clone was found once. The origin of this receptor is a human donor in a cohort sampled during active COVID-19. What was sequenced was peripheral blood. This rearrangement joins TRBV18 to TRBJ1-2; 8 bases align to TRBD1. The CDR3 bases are TGTGCCAGCTCACGGGACAGGACAAACACTAACTATGGCTACACCTTC. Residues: CASSRDRTNTNYGYTF.